This T cell receptor (beta chain) stems from a study of identical twins. Study-level points and caveats: Fewer insertions were carried by abundant cord blood beta clonotypes, but none was seen in memory repertoires. It was out-of-frame TCR alpha sharing in monozygotic twins that models underestimated.

Trimming shortened V by 5 bases and J by 2 bases, and 15 bases separated the two germline ends. The length of the CDR3 is 15 residues. The V gene's germline CDR1 is SEHNR and CDR2 FQNEAQ (reference sequence). With regard to this clonotype: The antigen is unknown.

TCRdb ran MiXCR on the 5' RACE reads and lists one entry per CDR3 protein. The sample includes 700,000 to 950,000 distinct CDR3 sequences, 9% to 15% of them seen just once. These records were also assigned to another study, of yellow fever vaccine responses in identical twins.

The source material was PBMCs. The chain recombines TRBV7-9 with TRBJ2-5, with a weak D call TRBD2 (6 bases). The sequence was obtained from a woman aged 18-30 years in good health. CDR3 region: CASSDWDGTQETQYF. The CDR3 DNA reads TGTGCCAGCAGCGACTGGGACGGGACTCAAGAGACCCAGTACTTC.